This T cell receptor beta chain is drawn from a study of neurological immune-mediated disorders. This clonotype was detected many times. One entry per CDR3 protein, called by TCRdb with MiXCR from the 5' RACE reads. This table has more than 40,000 distinct CDR3 sequences, roughly 15% appearing once. This TCR was sampled from a woman between 55 and 75 years old with HTLV-1-associated myelopathy (HAM/TSP). Material for sequencing was CD4+ T cells from blood.

CDR3 DNA sequence: TGCAGTGCTAGCCCTCCCCTTGACAGCCTGAACACTGAAGCTTTCTTT. This codes for CSASPPLDSLNTEAFF. The chain uses TRBV20-1 and TRBJ1-1, with D maybe TRBD1 (5 bases). V shed 3 bases and J shed 0 bases, with 17 bases lying between them. Per the germline V gene, CDR1 is DFQATT and CDR2 is SNEGSKA (reference sequence). The CDR3 is 16 amino acids.